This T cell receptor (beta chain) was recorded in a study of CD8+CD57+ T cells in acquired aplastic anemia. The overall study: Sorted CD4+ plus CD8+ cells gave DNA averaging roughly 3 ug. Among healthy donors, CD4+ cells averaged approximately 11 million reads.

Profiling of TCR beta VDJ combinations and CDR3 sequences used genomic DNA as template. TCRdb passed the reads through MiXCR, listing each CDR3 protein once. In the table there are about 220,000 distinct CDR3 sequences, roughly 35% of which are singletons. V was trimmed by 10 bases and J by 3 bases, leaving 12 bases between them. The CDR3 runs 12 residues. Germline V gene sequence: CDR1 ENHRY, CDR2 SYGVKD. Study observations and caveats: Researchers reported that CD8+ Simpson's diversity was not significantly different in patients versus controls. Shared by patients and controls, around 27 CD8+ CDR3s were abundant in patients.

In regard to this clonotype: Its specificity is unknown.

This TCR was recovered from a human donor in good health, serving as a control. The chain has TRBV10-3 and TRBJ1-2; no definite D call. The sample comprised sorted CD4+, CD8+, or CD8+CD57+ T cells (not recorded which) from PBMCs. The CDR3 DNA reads TGTGCCAGCAGCGAGGCTGACTATGGCTACACCTTC. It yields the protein CASSEADYGYTF.